The rows below give T cell receptor beta chains drawn from one sample of a study of blood T cell repertoires in COVID-19. Libraries were prepared by immunoSEQ multiplex PCR; TCRdb keeps only in-frame clonotypes and omits some of them. The sample lists 130,000 or so clones; roughly three quarters were seen once. Sequencing used peripheral blood. These receptors were obtained from a woman aged 70-85 years with acute or convalescent COVID-19. Each CDR3 is given with its conserved first and last residue. Fields, in order: J gene, D gene, V gene, clone size, CDR3 DNA, CDR3 protein. D genes are given only for firm matches. Not all rows give a size; the values are once, few, many and, for expanded clones, a class.

TRBJ2-2 | TRBD2 | TRBV27 | NA | TGTGCCAGCAGTTTGGAGCTAGCGGGGGTGGACCGGGAGCTGTTTTTT | CASSLELAGVDRELFF
TRBJ1-5 | NA | TRBV27 | NA | TGTGCCAGCAGTTTAGGGGGGTATAGCAATCAGCCCCAGCATTTT | CASSLGGYSNQPQHF
TRBJ2-7 | TRBD2 | TRBV4-2 | NA | TGTGCCAGCAGCCAGGGGGGGGGACTTCCCTACGAGCAGTACTTC | CASSQGGGLPYEQYF
TRBJ1-1 | NA | TRBV11-2 | NA | TGTGCCAGCAGCTTAATCGAGAATGCGGCTTTCTTT | CASSLIENAAFF
TRBJ1-2 | TRBD1 | TRBV6-5 | NA | TGTGCCAGCAAGGGCGGACAGGGCTTCTATGGCTACACCTTC | CASKGGQGFYGYTF
TRBJ1-6 | NA | TRBV18 | NA | TGTGCCAGCTCAAAGGAGGATTCCTCCTATAATTCACCCCTCCACTTT | CASSKEDSSYNSPLHF
TRBJ2-2 | NA | TRBV7-6 | once | TGTGCCAGCAGCTTAGTGGCACTAGACTCGAACACCGGGGAGCTGTTTTTT | CASSLVALDSNTGELFF
TRBJ2-1 | TRBD1 | TRBV11-3 | NA | TGTGCCAGCAGCTTGACAGGGAGCTCCTACAATGAGCAGTTCTTC | CASSLTGSSYNEQFF
TRBJ2-2 | NA | TRBV11-3 | NA | TGTGCCAGCAGCTCACTTAGTTCGTCCGGGGAGCTGTTTTTT | CASSSLSSSGELFF
TRBJ2-3 | TRBD2 | TRBV29-1 | NA | TGCAGCGGGACTAGCGGGAGCGGGAGAGATACGCAGTATTTT | CSGTSGSGRDTQYF
TRBJ1-5 | NA | TRBV6-2/TRBV6-3 | NA | TGTGCCAGCAGTTACGACTCGACAGCCATCACCCTGAATCAGCCCCAGCATTTT | CASSYDSTAITLNQPQHF
TRBJ1-2 | NA | TRBV9 | few | TGTGCCAGCAGCCCCCGGAACAGTGGCTACACCTTC | CASSPRNSGYTF
TRBJ1-4 | TRBD1 | TRBV6-2/TRBV6-3 | NA | TGTGCCAGCAGTCCGGGACAGGCTAACGAAAAACTGTTTTTT | CASSPGQANEKLFF
TRBJ2-5 | NA | TRBV7-6 | NA | TGTGCCAGCAGCTTAGGGCTCAGGGGTCGGGAGACCCAGTACTTC | CASSLGLRGRETQYF
TRBJ1-1 | TRBD1 | TRBV11-2 | NA | TGTGCCAGCAGCCCGAGGGGACAGGGTAGCACTGAAGCTTTCTTT | CASSPRGQGSTEAFF
TRBJ1-1 | NA | TRBV18 | NA | TGTGCCAGCTCACCACCCTTGAACACTGAAGCTTTCTTT | CASSPPLNTEAFF
TRBJ1-4 | NA | TRBV7-9 | NA | TGTGCCAGCAGCTTCTCTGGACGTCCGAGGGATGAAAAACTGTTTTTT | CASSFSGRPRDEKLFF
TRBJ2-6 | TRBD2 | TRBV10-3 | NA | TGTGCCATCAGTGCGGGGCTGGGGGGGGGCTCTGGGGCCAACGTCCTGACTTTC | CAISAGLGGGSGANVLTF
TRBJ1-6 | NA | TRBV30 | many | TGTGCCTGGAATTATGGCAGGAATAATTCACCCCTCCACTTT | CAWNYGRNNSPLHF
TRBJ2-2 | TRBD2 | TRBV7-9 | NA | TGTGCCAGCAGCTTACCCCTAGCGGGTAAGCCGAACACCGGGGAGCTGTTTTTT | CASSLPLAGKPNTGELFF
TRBJ1-2 | NA | TRBV12-3/TRBV12-4 | NA | TGTGCCAGCAGTTTAGGGACAGATGCTGGCTACACCTTC | CASSLGTDAGYTF
TRBJ2-7 | TRBD1 | TRBV6-1 | few | TGTGCCAGCAGTGACGGGACAGGCTCCTACGAGCAGTACTTC | CASSDGTGSYEQYF
TRBJ1-2 | TRBD1 | TRBV9 | NA | TGTGCCAGCAGCGTAGTGGCAGGGGGTATGGGAGGCTACACCTTC | CASSVVAGGMGGYTF
TRBJ2-7 | TRBD2 | TRBV7-9 | NA | TGTGCCAGCAGCTCCTTAGCAGGACTAGCGGGAGTTCAGTACTTC | CASSSLAGLAGVQYF
TRBJ1-4 | TRBD1 | TRBV29-1 | NA | TGCAGCGTTAGACAGGGTTGGGGTGAAAAACTGTTTTTT | CSVRQGWGEKLFF
TRBJ1-4 | NA | TRBV7-2 | NA | TGTGCCAGCAGCCAGCGGCCCGGCTTTAATGAAAAACTGTTTTTT | CASSQRPGFNEKLFF
TRBJ2-1 | NA | TRBV7-9 | medium-sized | TGTGCCAGCAGCCCGAACAACCCTTACAATGAGCAGTTCTTC | CASSPNNPYNEQFF
TRBJ2-5 | TRBD1 | TRBV6-5 | NA | TGTGCCAGCAAAAAGGGACAGGGTCAAGAGACCCAGTACTTC | CASKKGQGQETQYF
TRBJ1-1 | TRBD1 | TRBV10-1 | NA | TGCGCCAGCAGTGCTAAGGGGGCGCATACTGAAGCTTTCTTT | CASSAKGAHTEAFF
TRBJ1-2 | NA | TRBV7-9 | NA | TGTGCCAGCAGCTCGGTTATCTATGGCTACACCTTC | CASSSVIYGYTF
TRBJ1-5 | NA | TRBV7-2 | NA | TGTGCCAGCAGCTTAGGCGCCAATCAGCCCCAGCATTTT | CASSLGANQPQHF
TRBJ1-3 | NA | TRBV5-6 | NA | TGTGCCAGCAGCTTAACCGAGAGCTCTGGAAACACCATATATTTT | CASSLTESSGNTIYF
TRBJ2-7 | TRBD2 | TRBV11-2 | NA | TGTGCCAGCAGCCGCGGATTACTAGCGGGAGGGCAGCAAACCTACGAGCAGTACTTC | CASSRGLLAGGQQTYEQYF
TRBJ2-5 | NA | TRBV9 | NA | TGTGCCAGCAGCGTAGGGGAGGGGGACAGGTGGGAGACCCAGTACTTC | CASSVGEGDRWETQYF
TRBJ2-3 | NA | TRBV1 | NA | TGCACCAGCAGCCAGGAGCCGGGACTCAGCACAGATACGCAGTATTTT | CTSSQEPGLSTDTQYF
TRBJ2-5 | NA | TRBV18 | NA | TGTGCCAGCTCCCCCTACCAAGAGACCCAGTACTTC | CASSPYQETQYF
TRBJ2-6 | NA | TRBV18 | few | TGTGCCAGCTCACCACCGGGGCAGCCTGTCGGGAGAGGCGTCCTGACTTTC | CASSPPGQPVGRGVLTF
TRBJ2-7 | TRBD1 | TRBV19 | NA | TGTGCCAGTAGTCCAACCGGGACAGGGGTCTACGAGCAGTACTTC | CASSPTGTGVYEQYF
TRBJ2-7 | TRBD2 | TRBV7-9 | NA | TGTGCCAGCAGCCCCGCAACTAGCGGGAGTTACGAGCAGTACTTC | CASSPATSGSYEQYF
TRBJ1-1 | NA | TRBV5-1 | NA | TGCGCCAGCAGCATGTCCAACACACAGAACACTGAAGCTTTCTTT | CASSMSNTQNTEAFF
TRBJ2-2 | TRBD1 | TRBV5-1 | NA | TGCGCCAGCAGCTATACAGGGGCGGGCACCGGGGAGCTGTTTTTT | CASSYTGAGTGELFF